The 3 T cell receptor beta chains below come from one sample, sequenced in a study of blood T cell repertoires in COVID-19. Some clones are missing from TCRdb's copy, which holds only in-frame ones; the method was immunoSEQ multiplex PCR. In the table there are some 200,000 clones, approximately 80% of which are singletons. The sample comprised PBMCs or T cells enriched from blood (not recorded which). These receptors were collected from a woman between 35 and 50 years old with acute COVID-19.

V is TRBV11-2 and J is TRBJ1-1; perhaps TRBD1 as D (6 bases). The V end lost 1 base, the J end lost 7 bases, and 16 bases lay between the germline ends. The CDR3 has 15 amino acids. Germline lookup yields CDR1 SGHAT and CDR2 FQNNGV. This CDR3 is CASSLGGGAVNEAFF. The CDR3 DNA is TGTGCCAGCAGCTTAGGCGGGGGCGCTGTGAATGAAGCTTTCTTT.

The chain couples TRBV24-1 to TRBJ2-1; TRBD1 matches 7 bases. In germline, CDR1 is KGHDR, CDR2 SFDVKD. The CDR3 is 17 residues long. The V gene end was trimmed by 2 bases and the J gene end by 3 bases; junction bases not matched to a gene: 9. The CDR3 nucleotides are TGTGCCACCAGTGATTCATTAACAGGGGTTGGCTACAATGAGCAGTTCTTC. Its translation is CATSDSLTGVGYNEQFF.

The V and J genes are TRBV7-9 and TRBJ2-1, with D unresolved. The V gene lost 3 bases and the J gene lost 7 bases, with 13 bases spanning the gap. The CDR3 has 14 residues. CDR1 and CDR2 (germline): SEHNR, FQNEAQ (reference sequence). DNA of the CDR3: TGTGCCAGCAGCTTCAAGACTCCCGGGAATGAGCAGTTCTTC. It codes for CASSFKTPGNEQFF. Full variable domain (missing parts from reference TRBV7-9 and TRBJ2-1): DTGVSQNPRHKITKRGQNVTFRCDPISEHNRLYWYRQTLGQGPEFLTYFQNEAQLEKSRLLSDRFSAERPKGSFSTLEIQRTEQGDSAMYLCASSFKTPGNEQFFGPGTRLTVL.